Listed here are 24 T cell receptor beta chains from one sample, sequenced in a study of blood T cell repertoires in COVID-19 (dated by TCRdb to 2020 to 2021). Library prep was done by the immunoSEQ multiplex PCR assay. In its TCRdb copy, this immuneACCESS table keeps in-frame sequences only and misses some clones. Where compared with another copy, unresolved V genes explain less than half of these, and the others have no known cause. The sample profile shows 250,000 or so clones; about nine tenths of them were found once. The biggest ten clones account for over 2% of the sample. Sequenced: PBMCs or T cells enriched from blood (not recorded which). The receptors were gathered from a middle-aged woman with acute COVID-19.

This clone appeared a single time. The chain couples TRBV10-1 to TRBJ2-3; 7 bases are a match to TRBD2. J lost 0 bases, V lost 6 bases, and 3 bases had no gene match. The germline V gene encodes CDR1 WNHNN and CDR2 SYGVQD (reference sequence). The CDR3 contains 14 residues. The CDR3 bases are TGCGCCAGCAGCCGTAGCGGGAGCACAGATACGCAGTATTTT. This gives the protein CASSRSGSTDTQYF.

The chain joins TRBV30 to TRBJ1-2, with a possible D match to TRBD1 (6 bases). Germline V gives CDR1 GTSNPN, CDR2 SVGIG (reference sequence). The CDR3 is 12 residues long. V was shortened by 4 bases and J by 4 bases, with 10 bases between the two germline ends. In DNA form, the CDR3 reads TGTGCCTGGACAGGGGATTCCTATGGCTACACCTTC. It specifies CAWTGDSYGYTF.

The chain joins TRBV7-2 to TRBJ1-1, with D unresolved. The CDR3 is 15 residues long. Trimming removed 1 base from V and 0 bases from J, with 9 bases in between. The germline V gene has CDR1 SGHTA and CDR2 FQGNSA. CDR3 coding DNA: TGTGCCAGCAGCTTAGGATTAGCCATGAACACTGAAGCTTTCTTT. Its translation is CASSLGLAMNTEAFF.

The chain uses TRBV5-1 and TRBJ2-2, with D unclear. The CDR3 is 13 amino acids. Germline CDR1 SGHRS, CDR2 YFSETQ. Trimming left V 4 bases short and J 3 bases short, with 7 bases between. CDR3 sequence: CASSVQDTGELFF. CDR3 DNA: TGCGCCAGCAGCGTCCAGGACACCGGGGAGCTGTTTTTT. The entire variable domain, with the rest obtained from reference TRBV5-1 and TRBJ2-2, is as follows: KAGVTQTPRYLIKTRGQQVTLSCSPISGHRSVSWYQQTPGQGLQFLFEYFSETQRNKGNFPGRFSGRQFSNSRSEMNVSTLELGDSALYLCASSVQDTGELFFGEGSRLTVL.

The chain has TRBV21-1 and TRBJ1-4; no check of the table's D call, TRBD1, against the DNA was made. TRBV21-1 is tagged as a pseudogene. CDR3 length equals 17 residues. CDR3 sequence: CASSRSYRDPTNEKLFF. The CDR3 DNA reads TGTGCCAGCAGCAGATCTTACAGAGACCCAACTAATGAAAAACTGTTTTTT.

This clone was recorded only once. V is TRBV19 and J is TRBJ1-2, with TRBD1 as a possible D gene (5 bases). The germline gives CDR1 LNHDA, CDR2 SQIVND (reference sequence). This CDR3 has 14 amino acids. V lost 3 bases to trimming and J lost 0 bases, with 8 bases between them. CDR3 loop: CASSISTANYGYTF. DNA of the CDR3: TGTGCCAGTAGTATTTCGACAGCTAACTATGGCTACACCTTC.

This clone was observed a few times. The chain employs TRBV6-4 and TRBJ2-3; D may be TRBD1 (6 bases). V lost 3 bases and J lost 3, with 13 bases in between. CDR3 length: 15 residues. Germline CDR1 is MRHNA and CDR2 is SNTAGT. The CDR3 reads CASSDSAGETDTQYF. CDR3 nucleotide sequence: TGTGCCAGCAGTGATTCGGCAGGGGAGACAGATACGCAGTATTTT.

V usage is TRBV28 and J usage is TRBJ1-2, with 7 bases matching TRBD1. The CDR3 extends over 12 amino acids. The V gene end was trimmed by 7 bases and the J gene end by 4 bases; junction bases not matched to a gene: 3. In germline, CDR1 is MDHEN, CDR2 SYDVKM. CDR3 DNA: TGTGCCAGCACCCAGGGGGGCTATGGCTACACCTTC. Its protein is CASTQGGYGYTF.

This chain joins TRBV2 and TRBJ1-2; 11 bases map to TRBD1. The CDR3 is 14 residues long. V lost 6 bases and J lost 8; bases outside the gene matches: 8. Germline V gives CDR1 SNHLY, CDR2 FYNNEI. CDR3 in amino acids: CASRAGQGARGYTF. The CDR3 DNA follows: TGTGCCAGCAGAGCTGGACAGGGGGCGCGAGGCTACACCTTC.

The J gene is TRBJ2-1, the V gene TRBV7-2; weak D call: TRBD2 (6 bases). From germline, CDR1 is SGHTA and CDR2 FQGNSA. The length of the CDR3 is 13 residues. The V end lost 5 bases, the J end lost 7 bases, and 12 bases lay between the germline ends. In nucleotides, the CDR3 is TGTGCCAGCAGCGGGGGACTCCGGAATGAGCAGTTCTTC. This codes for CASSGGLRNEQFF.

This CDR3 reads CASSLDRNYGYTF. The CDR3 region has the DNA TGTGCCAGCAGCTTGGACAGAAACTATGGCTACACCTTC. The chain couples TRBV5-4 to TRBJ1-2; unclear D gene. The CDR3 consists of 13 residues. V was trimmed by 0 bases and J by 2 bases, leaving 5 bases between them. From germline, CDR1 is SGHNT and CDR2 YYREEE (reference sequence). The full variable domain, its missing parts supplied by reference TRBV5-4 and TRBJ1-2, is ETGVTQSPTHLIKTRGQQVTLRCSSQSGHNTVSWYQQALGQGPQFIFQYYREEENGRGNFPPRFSGLQFPNYSSELNVNALELDDSALYLCASSLDRNYGYTFGSGTRLTVV.

The chain is built from TRBV3-1 (or the pseudogene TRBV3-2) and TRBJ2-5, with D tentatively TRBD1 (6 bases). The CDR3 is made up of 14 amino acids. V was clipped by 4 bases and J by 2 bases, with 11 bases between them. Germline lookup yields CDR1 LGHDT and CDR2 YNNKEL (reference sequence). This chain's CDR3 is CASSLHREQETQYF. In DNA, the CDR3 is TGTGCCAGCAGCCTACACAGGGAGCAAGAGACCCAGTACTTC.

There are a few counts of this clone. Mismatch with germline at one junction end may stem from a read error. The rearrangement joins TRBV23-1 to TRBJ2-7; 7 nucleotides agree with TRBD1. TRBV23-1 is known as an ORF, though its function is uncertain. This CDR3 comprises 13 residues. CDR3 DNA sequence: TGCGCCAGCAGTCAATTGCAAATCGGGACAGCTGCCTTC. Amino acid sequence: CASSQLQIGTAAF.

The chain combines TRBV18 with TRBJ2-2; unclear D gene. V was trimmed by 3 bases and J by 5 bases, leaving 16 bases between them. Per germline, CDR1 KGHSH and CDR2 LQKENI. The CDR3 spans 16 residues. The DNA of the CDR3 is TGTGCCAGCTCACCTCCACAAGCCTGGGCTACCGGGGAGCTGTTTTTT. It is translated as CASSPPQAWATGELFF.

V gene TRBV11-3 combines with J gene TRBJ1-6; D not certain. This CDR3 is built from 14 residues. Germline V gene sequence: CDR1 SGHNT, CDR2 YENEEA. Trimming pared 4 bases from V and 5 bases from J, leaving 9 bases between. The CDR3 DNA reads TGTGCCAGCAGCTCGAGCCGAGATAATTCACCCCTCCACTTT. It is translated as CASSSSRDNSPLHF.

V usage is TRBV19 and J usage is TRBJ2-5; weak D call: TRBD2 (8 bases). The germline CDR1 and CDR2 sequences are LNHDA and SQIVND (reference sequence). The length of the CDR3 is 15 residues. V was trimmed by 5 bases and J by 3 bases, leaving 16 bases between them. CDR3 amino acids: CASSPGGGTEETQYF. The CDR3 DNA follows: TGTGCCAGTAGTCCGGGAGGGGGGACAGAAGAGACCCAGTACTTC.

This clone came up once. This chain connects TRBV5-5 to TRBJ2-3; the match to TRBD2 covers 8 bases. J lost 2 bases, V lost 1 base, and 6 bases had no gene match. CDR1 and CDR2 (germline): SGHKS, YYEKEE (reference sequence). The CDR3 sequence is 16 residues long. The CDR3 DNA reads TGTGCCAGCAGCTTGATGCCGGGAGGGCCCACAGATACGCAGTATTTT. Its protein is CASSLMPGGPTDTQYF.

The chain carries TRBV2 and TRBJ2-7; the match to TRBD1 covers 7 bases. CDR1 and CDR2 from the germline V gene are SNHLY and FYNNEI. The V segment lost 3 bases and the J segment 3 bases; nucleotides outside the gene matches: 2. The CDR3 has 13 amino acids. DNA for the CDR3: TGTGCCAGCAGTGAGACAGGGCGCTACGAGCAGTACGTC. Its translation: CASSETGRYEQYV.

This clone was found once. This sequence joins TRBV5-1 and TRBJ2-4, with TRBD2 matching over 11 bases. Germline V gene lookup returns CDR1 SGHRS and CDR2 YFSETQ. The CDR3 has 18 amino acids. V lost 5 bases to trimming and J lost 3 bases; unmatched junction nucleotides: 13. The CDR3 DNA reads TGCGCCAGCAGAACTAGCGGGAGTGGTCTAGGGGTCAAAAACATTCAGTACTTC. Translating it yields CASRTSGSGLGVKNIQYF.

V and J are TRBV7-2 and TRBJ1-2; 7 nucleotides line up with TRBD1. V was pared by 5 bases and J by 6 bases, with 6 bases of the junction left unmatched. Per the germline V gene, CDR1 is SGHTA and CDR2 is FQGNSA. CDR3 size: 13 residues. CDR3 coding DNA: TGTGCCAGCAGCGCCCGACAGGGCCATGGCTACACCTTC. Translated: CASSARQGHGYTF.

This CDR3 is CSARRSTEAFF. CDR3 DNA: TGCAGTGCTAGGAGAAGCACTGAAGCTTTCTTT. The rearrangement joins TRBV20-1 to TRBJ1-1, with D hard to call. The CDR3 is 11 amino acids. Germline CDR1 reads DFQATT; CDR2 reads SNEGSKA (reference sequence). Trimming left V 3 bases short and J 4 bases short, with 6 bases between.

In this sample, this clone turned up a few times. The genes are TRBV6-2 or TRBV6-3 and TRBJ2-2; the D gene is possibly TRBD2 (5 bases). V dropped 4 bases and J dropped 3 bases, with 21 bases sitting between them. The CDR3 covers 18 residues. In germline, CDR1 is MNHEY, CDR2 SVGEGT. The CDR3 loop is CASSSAETGSIHTGELFF. The DNA of the CDR3 is TGTGCCAGCAGTTCCGCGGAAACGGGGTCAATCCACACCGGGGAGCTGTTTTTT.

V gene TRBV10-1 combines with J gene TRBJ1-2; 7 bases match TRBD1. Germline V gene lookup returns CDR1 WNHNN and CDR2 SYGVQD (reference sequence). Trimming at V came to 6 bases and at J to 5 bases, leaving 6 bases not matched to a gene. The CDR3 runs to 13 residues. DNA of the CDR3: TGCGCCAGCAGCGATAACAGGGGTTATGGCTACACCTTC. Protein: CASSDNRGYGYTF.

The genes are TRBV9 and TRBJ2-7, with D unclear. CDR3 length: 14 residues. The germline V gene has CDR1 SGDLS and CDR2 YYNGEE. Trimming took 0 bases from V and 0 from J, leaving 7 bases between them. CDR3 protein: CASSVDRYSYEQYF. CDR3 DNA sequence: TGTGCCAGCAGCGTAGACAGATACTCCTACGAGCAGTACTTC.